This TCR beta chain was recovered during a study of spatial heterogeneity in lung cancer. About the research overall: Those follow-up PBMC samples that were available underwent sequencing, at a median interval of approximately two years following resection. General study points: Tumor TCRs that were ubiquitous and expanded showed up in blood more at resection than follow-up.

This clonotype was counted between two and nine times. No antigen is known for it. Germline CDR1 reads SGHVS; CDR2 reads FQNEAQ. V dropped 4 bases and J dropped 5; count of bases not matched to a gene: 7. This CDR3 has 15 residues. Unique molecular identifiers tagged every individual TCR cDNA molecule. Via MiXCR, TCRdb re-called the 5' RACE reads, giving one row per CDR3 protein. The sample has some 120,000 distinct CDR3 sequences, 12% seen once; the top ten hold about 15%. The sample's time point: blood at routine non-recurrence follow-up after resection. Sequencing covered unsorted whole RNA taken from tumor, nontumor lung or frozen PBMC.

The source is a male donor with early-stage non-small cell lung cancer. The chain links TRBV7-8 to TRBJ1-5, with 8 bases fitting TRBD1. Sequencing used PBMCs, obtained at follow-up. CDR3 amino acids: CASSSFGQGHQPQHF. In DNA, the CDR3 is TGTGCCAGCAGCTCTTTCGGACAGGGCCATCAGCCCCAGCATTTT.